This TCR beta chain was identified during a study of cytomegalovirus exposure and HLA in healthy donors. Notes on this clone: Its target is not known.

PCR was performed using 60 Vbeta and 13 Jbeta primers. Profiling relied on immunoSEQ multiplex PCR, and the TCRdb table lists in-frame clones only, not all of them. The sample contains around 130,000 clones, more than 70% of which appear only once. The study's findings and limits: Later analysis showed TCR association rates varying by HLA locus, highest for DRB1 and lowest for HLA-C.

Sample: PBMCs. This sequence originates from a human donor in good health.

CDR3 sequence: CASRGAGWTEAFF. CDR3 nucleotides: TGTGCCAGCAGGGGGGCAGGGTGGACTGAAGCTTTCTTT. The chain combines TRBV6-5 with TRBJ1-1; the D gene is possibly TRBD1 (6 bases). The CDR3 is made up of 13 amino acids. Trimming shortened V by 6 bases and J by 5 bases, and 13 bases separated the two germline ends. Germline CDR1 reads MNHEY; CDR2 reads SVGAGI.